These 22 T cell receptor beta chains were all obtained from the same sample, sequenced in a study of shared clonotypes between healthy human individuals (dated by TCRdb to 2020 to 2021). Libraries were built with the immunoSEQ multiplex PCR assay. The table comes from immuneACCESS by way of TCRdb, which keeps in-frame sequences with V and J called. Part of the clones is missing from these tables; in studies checked, under half for an unresolved V gene and the rest for unknown reasons. The sample records approximately 2,300,000 clones, less than 95% of which are singletons. 0.37% of the sample belongs to the ten largest clones. The sample consisted of naive CD4+ T cells from PBMCs. This sample's cell subset or site label indicates: CD45RA+ positively selected. These receptors originate from a man aged 18 to 29 in good health. Some clones in this sample may be carry-over from other donors' samples.

The chain is built from TRBV28 and TRBJ2-5; 10 nucleotides line up with TRBD2. J gave up 2 bases and V 3 bases, and 6 bases lay outside the gene matches. The CDR3 loop spans 16 amino acids. Germline V gives CDR1 MDHEN, CDR2 SYDVKM. CDR3 residues: CASSLPGLAEQETQYF. CDR3 coding DNA: TGTGCCAGCAGTTTGCCTGGACTAGCGGAGCAAGAGACCCAGTACTTC.

The chain couples TRBV6-6 to TRBJ1-2; D uncertain. Germline CDR1 is MNHNY and CDR2 is SVGAGI (reference sequence). V was trimmed by 6 bases and J by 6 bases, leaving 20 bases between them. CDR3 length: 15 residues. The CDR3 DNA follows: TGTGCCAGCAGCTCATCGACCGGGAGAGGGAATGGCTACACCTTC. It yields the protein CASSSSTGRGNGYTF.

A single count supports this clone. V gene TRBV6-6 combines with J gene TRBJ1-5, with D uncertain. The CDR3 is 14 amino acids. With 4 bases removed from V and 1 base from J, the gap between germline ends came to 8 bases. The germline V gene encodes CDR1 MNHNY and CDR2 SVGAGI (reference sequence). The CDR3 region has the DNA TGTGCCAGCAGTTCCGACCCGAGCAATCAGCCCCAGCATTTT. It specifies CASSSDPSNQPQHF.

Here the CDR3 DNA reads TGTGCCAGCAGCTTCGAGACAGGTCCCACTGAAGCTTTCTTT. It translates to CASSFETGPTEAFF. V is TRBV11-2 and J is TRBJ1-1, with a possible D match to TRBD1 (6 bases). The V gene's germline CDR1 is SGHAT and CDR2 FQNNGV. The V gene lost 3 bases and the J gene lost 4 bases, with 12 bases spanning the gap. This CDR3 has 14 amino acids.

This rearrangement joins TRBV19 to TRBJ1-3; D gene uncertain. V was pared by 6 bases and J by 0 bases, with 9 bases between. The germline V gene has CDR1 LNHDA and CDR2 SQIVND (reference sequence). This CDR3 contains 14 residues. DNA of the CDR3: TGTGCCAGTAGCGGACGAAGCTCTGGAAACACCATATATTTT. As protein: CASSGRSSGNTIYF.

CDR3 sequence reads: CASSVTSGLEKLFF. In DNA, the CDR3 is TGTGCCAGCAGCGTGACAAGTGGTCTCGAAAAACTGTTTTTT. J is TRBJ1-4 and V is TRBV7-9; D unclear. The CDR3 extends over 14 amino acids. With 5 bases removed from V and 8 bases from J, the gap between germline ends came to 15 bases. Germline V CDR1 and CDR2: SEHNR, FQNEAQ (reference sequence).

In the case of this clone: The sample holds other DNA sequences that translate to the same CDR3. The chain couples TRBV18 to TRBJ2-7; 9 positions match TRBD1. The CDR3 contains 14 residues. With 1 base clipped from V and 4 bases from J, the junction kept 2 bases outside the gene matches. Germline V gene sequence: CDR1 KGHSH, CDR2 LQKENI. The CDR3: CASSPLGQGYEQYF. CDR3 coding DNA: TGTGCCAGCTCACCACTGGGACAGGGTTACGAGCAGTACTTC.

Regarding this clone: Within the sample, other DNA sequences also encode this same CDR3. The chain is built from TRBV6-5 and TRBJ2-5; the match to TRBD2 covers 13 bases. Trimming removed 6 bases from V and 2 bases from J; junction bases left unmatched: 3. CDR1 and CDR2 (germline): MNHEY, SVGAGI. This CDR3 contains 15 residues. The CDR3 loop reads CASSWGLAGQETQYF. CDR3 nucleotides: TGTGCCAGCAGCTGGGGACTAGCGGGACAAGAGACCCAGTACTTC.

The V call is TRBV7-3, the J call TRBJ2-1; TRBD2 aligns across 10 bases. This CDR3 comprises 15 residues. Germline V CDR1 and CDR2: SGHTA, FQGTGA. Trimming took 1 base from V and 4 from J; bases not matched to a gene: 1. CDR3 bases: TGTGCCAGCAGCTTAAAACTAGCGGGGTACAATGAGCAGTTCTTC. It codes for CASSLKLAGYNEQFF.

As concerns this clone: At the DNA level, this CDR3 is encoded by other sequences in the same sample as well. The V call is TRBV28, the J call TRBJ2-3; D ambiguous. V was pared by 5 bases and J by 3 bases, with 3 bases between. The CDR3 runs 11 residues. The germline V gene has CDR1 MDHEN and CDR2 SYDVKM. The CDR3 here is CASSRTDTQYF. CDR3 DNA: TGTGCCAGCAGTCGGACAGATACGCAGTATTTT.

The chain links TRBV4-1 to TRBJ1-5; D gene unclear. CDR1 is MGHRA, CDR2 YSYEKL, per germline. The CDR3 has 15 amino acids. V lost 4 bases and J 0 bases, leaving 10 bases between the germline ends. CDR3 nucleotide sequence: TGCGCCAGCAGCCGTGAGTGGTTTAGCAATCAGCCCCAGCATTTT. Amino acid sequence: CASSREWFSNQPQHF.

This chain connects TRBV29-1 to TRBJ2-6; TRBD1 agrees at 8 bases. With 2 bases clipped from V and 0 bases from J, the junction kept 9 bases outside the gene matches. The germline CDR1 and CDR2 sequences are SQVTM and ANQGSEA. This CDR3 is 18 amino acids long. This CDR3 reads CSVELGTGWFSGANVLTF. DNA for the CDR3: TGCAGCGTTGAACTTGGGACAGGATGGTTCTCTGGGGCCAACGTCCTGACTTTC.

The chain has TRBV5-1 and TRBJ1-1; weak D call: TRBD1 (5 bases). From germline, CDR1 is SGHRS and CDR2 YFSETQ. Deletions cut 4 bases from V and 1 base from J, with 8 bases between. This CDR3 has 13 residues. The CDR3 spells CASSIQGNTEAFF. CDR3 DNA sequence: TGCGCCAGCAGCATCCAGGGGAACACTGAAGCTTTCTTT.

The count of this clone is one. This chain uses TRBV7-3 with TRBJ2-1, with D maybe TRBD2 (5 bases). The germline CDR1 and CDR2 sequences are SGHTA and FQGTGA. This CDR3 contains 14 residues. Trimming took off 0 bases at V and 5 bases at J, with 8 bases between the two ends. CDR3 protein: CASSLTPGDNEQFF. Here the CDR3 DNA reads TGTGCCAGCAGCTTAACGCCCGGGGACAATGAGCAGTTCTTC.

V usage is TRBV9 and J usage is TRBJ2-7, with D maybe TRBD1 (6 bases). The CDR3 is 13 residues long. Trimming took 3 bases from V and 3 from J, leaving 10 bases between them. CDR1 is SGDLS and CDR2 is YYNGEE in the germline V gene. DNA of the CDR3: TGTGCCAGCAGCGGGGGGCCCAACTACGAGCAGTACTTC. This gives the protein CASSGGPNYEQYF.

The sample holds a few counts of this clone. In the same sample, other DNA sequences code for this CDR3. J is TRBJ1-1 and V is TRBV29-1; D gene uncertain. The germline CDR1 and CDR2 sequences are SQVTM and ANQGSEA. Trimming removed 3 bases at V and 1 base at J, with 12 bases between. This CDR3 is built from 14 residues. CDR3 coding DNA: TGCAGCGTTGAGGTCCGAGGTGGGAACACTGAAGCTTTCTTT. It encodes CSVEVRGGNTEAFF.

The rearrangement joins TRBV7-3 to TRBJ2-3, with 10 bases matching TRBD1. CDR1 SGHTA and CDR2 FQGTGA come from the germline V gene. Trimming at V came to 2 bases and at J to 2 bases, leaving 4 bases not matched to a gene. The CDR3 covers 16 residues. The CDR3 DNA reads as TGTGCCAGCAGCTTACAGACAGGGGGCCTCACAGATACGCAGTATTTT. Encoded protein: CASSLQTGGLTDTQYF.

This chain links TRBV19 with TRBJ1-5; no reliable D call. CDR1 and CDR2 from the germline V gene are LNHDA and SQIVND (reference sequence). The CDR3 has 15 residues. V was pared by 6 bases and J by 4 bases, with 16 bases between. In DNA form, the CDR3 reads TGTGCCAGTAGCCCGTGGCCGACATCGAATCAGCCCCAGCATTTT. It translates to CASSPWPTSNQPQHF.

The chain combines TRBV7-3 with TRBJ2-1; D may be TRBD1 (6 bases). Germline V gene data show CDR1 as SGHTA and CDR2 as FQGTGA. V lost 4 bases to trimming and J lost 10 bases, with 14 bases between them. The length of the CDR3 is 13 residues. The CDR3 loop reads CASSSGHLGEQFF. As DNA, the CDR3 is TGTGCCAGCAGCTCGGGACACCTCGGAGAGCAGTTCTTC.

The CDR3 loop reads CASSPGGSSGANVLTF. The CDR3 nucleotides read TGTGCCAGCAGCCCTGGCGGTTCTTCTGGGGCCAACGTCCTGACTTTC. The V and J genes are TRBV7-8 and TRBJ2-6; D is uncertain. V was cut by 5 bases and J by 1 base, with 12 bases left in between. This CDR3 region has 16 residues. The V gene's germline CDR1 is SGHVS and CDR2 FQNEAQ.

This clone was found a few times. V gene TRBV4-2 combines with J gene TRBJ1-5; D possibly corresponds to TRBD1 (6 bases). Per germline, CDR1 LGHNA and CDR2 YNFKEQ. V lost 0 bases and J lost 9, with 18 bases in between. The CDR3 has 16 amino acids. In nucleotides, the CDR3 is TGTGCCAGCAGCCAAGACAGGGGAGACCTAAGGGGGCCCCAGCATTTT. This encodes CASSQDRGDLRGPQHF.

The chain uses TRBV28 and TRBJ2-4; 9 nucleotides match TRBD1. J gave up 6 bases and V 5 bases, and 11 bases lay outside the gene matches. Germline assignment: CDR1 MDHEN and CDR2 SYDVKM. CDR3 size: 16 residues. The CDR3 DNA follows: TGTGCCAGCAGTGAGGGGGACAGGGTTGTCACAAACATTCAGTACTTC. It encodes CASSEGDRVVTNIQYF.